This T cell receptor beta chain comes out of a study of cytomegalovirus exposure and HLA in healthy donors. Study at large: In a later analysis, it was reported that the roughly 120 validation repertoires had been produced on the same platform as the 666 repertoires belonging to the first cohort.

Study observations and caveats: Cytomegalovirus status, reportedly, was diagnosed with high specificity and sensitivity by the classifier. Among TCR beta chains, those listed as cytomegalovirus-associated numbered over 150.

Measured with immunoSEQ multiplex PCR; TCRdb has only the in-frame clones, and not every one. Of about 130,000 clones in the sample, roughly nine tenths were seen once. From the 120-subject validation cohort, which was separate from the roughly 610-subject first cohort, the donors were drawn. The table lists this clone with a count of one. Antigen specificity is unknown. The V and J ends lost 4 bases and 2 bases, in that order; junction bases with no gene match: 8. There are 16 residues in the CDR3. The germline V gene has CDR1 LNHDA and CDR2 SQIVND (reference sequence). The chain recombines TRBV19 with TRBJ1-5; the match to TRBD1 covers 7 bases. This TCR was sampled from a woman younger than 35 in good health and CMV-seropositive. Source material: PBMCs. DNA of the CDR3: TGTGCCAGTAGTACGACAGGGACGCTGGGCAATCAGCCCCAGCATTTT. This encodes CASSTTGTLGNQPQHF.